The 30 T cell receptor beta chains presented below share a single source sample, sequenced in a study of cytomegalovirus exposure and HLA in healthy donors. The PCR had 60 Vbeta and 13 Jbeta primers. Using immunoSEQ multiplex PCR, the repertoire was profiled, and TCRdb retains in-frame clones only, with some absent. The repertoire has 250,000 to 350,000 clones, about 87% of them found once; the top ten carry less than 2.5%. Sequenced sample: PBMCs. These TCRs come from a young woman in good health and CMV-seronegative.

CDR3 amino acids: CASSATRVSYNEQFF. DNA for the CDR3: TGTGCCAGCAGCGCCACCCGGGTGAGTTACAATGAGCAGTTCTTC. This chain uses TRBV9 with TRBJ2-1; D ambiguous. With 3 bases removed from V and 4 bases from J, the gap between germline ends came to 14 bases. This CDR3 has 15 amino acids. The germline gives CDR1 SGDLS, CDR2 YYNGEE.

This chain's CDR3 is CASSVLGGGPYNEQFF. The CDR3 coding sequence is TGTGCCAGCAGCGTCCTCGGCGGGGGCCCCTACAATGAGCAGTTCTTC. The chain uses TRBV9 and TRBJ2-1, with D maybe TRBD2 (7 bases). Germline V CDR1 and CDR2: SGDLS, YYNGEE. The CDR3 totals 16 residues. Trimming removed 2 bases at V and 2 bases at J, with 14 bases between.

This sequence joins TRBV2 and TRBJ1-5; maybe TRBD1 (6 bases). V lost 2 bases, J lost 8 bases, and 16 bases lay in between. The CDR3 is 15 amino acids. Germline CDR1 SNHLY, CDR2 FYNNEI. The CDR3 region is CASSEHMGGAEPQHF. CDR3 nucleotides: TGTGCCAGCAGTGAACACATGGGGGGGGCGGAGCCCCAGCATTTT.

This chain links TRBV5-1 with TRBJ2-5, with 8 positions matching TRBD2. Germline lookup yields CDR1 SGHRS and CDR2 YFSETQ. V was clipped by 6 bases and J by 1 base; unmatched bases: 5. The CDR3 consists of 14 residues. CDR3 sequence: CASTVAGLQETQYF. The CDR3 DNA sequence: TGCGCCAGCACTGTAGCGGGGCTCCAAGAGACCCAGTACTTC.

This rearrangement joins TRBV2 to TRBJ1-2; perhaps TRBD1 as D (5 bases). The CDR3 covers 16 residues. CDR1 and CDR2 from the germline V gene are SNHLY and FYNNEI. V lost 5 bases and J lost 5, with 21 bases in between. The CDR3 sequence: CASSLRQSRRVYGYTF. CDR3 coding DNA: TGTGCCAGCAGTCTCAGACAGTCCCGTCGTGTTTATGGCTACACCTTC.

The V call is TRBV6-6, the J call TRBJ1-1; 7 nucleotides agree with TRBD1. Trimming at V came to 0 bases and at J to 8 bases, leaving 6 bases not matched to a gene. The CDR3 is made up of 14 amino acids. Per germline, CDR1 MNHNY and CDR2 SVGAGI (reference sequence). The DNA of the CDR3 is TGTGCCAGCAGTTACTCGGGACAGTACCAGGAAGCTTTCTTT. Its translation is CASSYSGQYQEAFF.

The V and J genes are TRBV6-5 and TRBJ2-3; maybe TRBD1 (6 bases). V was cut by 6 bases and J by 6 bases, with 19 bases left in between. This CDR3 has 15 residues. In germline, CDR1 is MNHEY, CDR2 SVGAGI. The CDR3 loop is CASRPTGTSSDTQYF. Written as DNA, the CDR3 is TGTGCCAGCAGGCCCACCGGGACATCGTCGGATACGCAGTATTTT.

This rearrangement joins TRBV6-1 to TRBJ1-3; 7 bases map to TRBD1. The CDR3 length is 15 residues. Germline CDR1 is MNHNS and CDR2 is SASEGT. Losses at the gene ends were 10 bases for V and 5 bases for J; bases not matched to a gene: 14. CDR3 DNA sequence: TGTGCCACCATCTCGGACAGGCGCTCAAGAAACACCATATATTTT. Protein sequence: CATISDRRSRNTIYF.

This chain joins TRBV6-1 and TRBJ1-6; D gene ambiguous. The germline gives CDR1 MNHNS, CDR2 SASEGT. This CDR3 has 17 residues. V shed 2 bases and J shed 8 bases, with 19 bases lying between them. The chain's CDR3 is CASSENGGWGIDSPLHF. As DNA, the CDR3 is TGTGCCAGCAGTGAAAACGGAGGGTGGGGAATTGATTCACCCCTCCACTTT.

The V gene is TRBV6-6, the J gene TRBJ2-5, with a tentative D call TRBD1 (6 bases). The end of the DNA fits TRBJ2-7 better, so the J call may be wrong. Germline values: CDR1 MNHNY, CDR2 SVGAGI (reference sequence). The CDR3 has 14 residues. The CDR3 DNA sequence: TGTGCCAGCAGTTCCGGGACACCCTCCTACGAGCAGTACTTC. Its translation is CASSSGTPSYEQYF.

The chain couples TRBV7-5 to TRBJ2-4; the table's TRBD2 call for D was not verified on the DNA. TRBV7-5 is a documented pseudogene. The CDR3 has 17 amino acids. CDR3: CARSLDGLRGGSRIQYF. The DNA of the CDR3 is TGTGCCAGAAGCTTAGACGGACTGCGGGGGGGGTCGCGGATTCAGTACTTC.

This clone is a singleton in its sample. This chain connects TRBV19 to TRBJ2-7; D perhaps matches TRBD1 (6 bases). Trimming shortened V by 1 base and J by 3 bases, and 10 bases separated the two germline ends. This CDR3 spans 14 amino acids. From germline, CDR1 is LNHDA and CDR2 SQIVND (reference sequence). CDR3 DNA sequence: TGTGCCAGTAGTATAGGGACAGCTTACTACGAGCAGTACTTC. Protein: CASSIGTAYYEQYF.

The V and J genes are TRBV7-6 and TRBJ1-3; 7 bases line up with TRBD1. V shed 5 bases and J 4 bases; nucleotides not matched to a gene: 8. This CDR3 contains 15 residues. CDR1 and CDR2 (germline): SGHVS, FNYEAQ. CDR3 coding DNA: TGTGCCAGCAGCCCTCAACCGGACAGGGGAAACACCATATATTTT. This translates into CASSPQPDRGNTIYF.

This clone was observed a handful of times. V usage is TRBV5-1 and J usage is TRBJ1-2; 9 positions agree with TRBD1. Germline V gives CDR1 SGHRS, CDR2 YFSETQ. Trimming at V came to 0 bases and at J to 4 bases, leaving 1 base not matched to a gene. The CDR3 covers 14 residues. The CDR3 reads CASSLGDRAYGYTF. The CDR3 region has the DNA TGCGCCAGCAGCTTGGGGGACAGGGCCTATGGCTACACCTTC.

The rearrangement links TRBV29-1 to TRBJ1-1, with D unclear. Germline V gene lookup returns CDR1 SQVTM and CDR2 ANQGSEA. Trimming removed 5 bases at V and 5 bases at J, with 15 bases between. This CDR3 has 13 amino acids. The CDR3 region is CSVFPGPRTEAFF. CDR3 in DNA: TGCAGCGTTTTCCCCGGCCCGAGGACTGAAGCTTTCTTT.

The chain has TRBV13 and TRBJ2-5; the D is unclear. CDR3 length: 13 amino acids. V was cut by 3 bases and J by 1 base, with 6 bases left in between. The V gene's germline CDR1 is PRHDT and CDR2 FYEKMQ (reference sequence). The CDR3 sequence is CASSFTAQETQYF. The CDR3 DNA follows: TGTGCCAGCAGCTTCACAGCCCAAGAGACCCAGTACTTC.

V usage is TRBV29-1 and J usage is TRBJ2-3, with a weak D call TRBD1 (6 bases). With 6 bases removed from V and 4 bases from J, the gap between germline ends came to 20 bases. CDR1 and CDR2 (germline): SQVTM, ANQGSEA. The CDR3 extends over 15 amino acids. The CDR3: CSVALIGGRPDTQYF. DNA of the CDR3: TGCAGCGTCGCCTTGATAGGGGGTCGCCCAGATACGCAGTATTTT.

The V and J genes are TRBV7-6 and TRBJ1-3, with D uncertain. Germline V gives CDR1 SGHVS, CDR2 FNYEAQ. The CDR3 length is 14 residues. V lost 5 bases, J lost 7 bases, and 15 bases lay in between. CDR3 protein: CASSARRSENTIYF. The CDR3, as DNA: TGTGCCAGCAGCGCCAGGAGGTCGGAGAACACCATATATTTT. Combining the CDR3 with reference TRBV7-6 and TRBJ1-3 gives the whole variable domain GAGVSQSPRYKVTKRGQDVALRCDPISGHVSLYWYRQALGQGPEFLTYFNYEAQQDKSGLPNDRFSAERPEGSISTLTIQRTEQRDSAMYRCASSARRSENTIYFGEGSWLTVV.

J is TRBJ1-1 and V is TRBV2, with D unresolved. Trimming removed 0 bases from V and 1 base from J, with 9 bases in between. The CDR3 runs to 15 residues. Germline V gene lookup returns CDR1 SNHLY and CDR2 FYNNEI. CDR3 bases: TGTGCCAGCAGTGAAGCGAGACTTACGAACACTGAAGCTTTCTTT. This gives the protein CASSEARLTNTEAFF. The full variable domain, its missing parts supplied by reference TRBV2 and TRBJ1-1, is EPEVTQTPSHQVTQMGQEVILRCVPISNHLYFYWYRQILGQKVEFLVSFYNNEISEKSEIFDDQFSVERPDGSNFTLKIRSTKLEDSAMYFCASSEARLTNTEAFFGQGTRLTVV.

This clone turned up a few times. The J gene is TRBJ2-3, the V gene TRBV4-1, with D perhaps matching TRBD2 (6 bases). Germline loops: CDR1 MGHRA, CDR2 YSYEKL. The CDR3 is 15 residues long. V dropped 4 bases and J dropped 1 base, with 12 bases sitting between them. The CDR3 sequence: CASSPRSGGTDTQYF. The CDR3 nucleotides are TGCGCCAGCAGCCCGAGGTCGGGGGGCACAGATACGCAGTATTTT.

This clone occurred a few times. The chain recombines TRBV12-5 with TRBJ2-7; 10 bases are a match to TRBD1. V was pared by 6 bases and J by 2 bases, with 10 bases of the junction left unmatched. Germline loops: CDR1 LGHNT, CDR2 FRNRAP. The CDR3 is made up of 16 amino acids. DNA of the CDR3: TGTGCTAGTGGCCGGACCGGGACAGGGGACCCCTACGAGCAGTACTTC. This encodes CASGRTGTGDPYEQYF.

The chain combines TRBV5-1 with TRBJ2-5; D is perhaps TRBD2 (5 bases). The CDR3 totals 15 residues. Trimming took 0 bases from V and 5 from J, leaving 14 bases between them. The germline gives CDR1 SGHRS, CDR2 YFSETQ. CDR3 nucleotide sequence: TGCGCCAGCAGCTTGGAGGACTTTGGTGGGGAGACCCAGTACTTC. Amino acid sequence: CASSLEDFGGETQYF.

V gene TRBV6-5 combines with J gene TRBJ2-7, with TRBD1 as a possible D gene (7 bases). The CDR3 runs 11 residues. In germline, CDR1 is MNHEY, CDR2 SVGAGI. V was pared by 4 bases and J by 12 bases, with 13 bases between. CDR3 DNA sequence: TGTGCCAGCAGTTCGGGAGACAGGGTGTACTTC. Its translation is CASSSGDRVYF.

J is TRBJ2-5 and V is TRBV18; 12 positions match TRBD2. Trimming at V came to 3 bases and at J to 11 bases, leaving 13 bases not matched to a gene. This CDR3 is 16 amino acids long. Germline V gene data show CDR1 as KGHSH and CDR2 as LQKENI. The CDR3 loop reads CASSPAPGLAGTRQYF. The CDR3 region has the DNA TGTGCCAGCTCACCCGCTCCGGGACTAGCGGGTACGAGGCAGTACTTC.

This clone has a single count. The junction and the germline gene differ at one end; a read error may be behind it. The rearrangement joins TRBV7-9 to TRBJ2-5, with 9 nucleotides matching TRBD2. Germline loops: CDR1 SEHNR, CDR2 FQNEAQ (reference sequence). The CDR3 runs 14 residues. CDR3 loop: CSSSLGTSRETQYF. The CDR3 nucleotides are TGTTCCAGCAGCTTAGGGACTAGCCGGGAGACCCAGTACTTC.

The chain joins TRBV4-2 to TRBJ2-7, with D maybe TRBD1 (5 bases). Germline lookup yields CDR1 LGHNA and CDR2 YNFKEQ. The CDR3 covers 14 residues. The V end was cut by 5 bases, the J end by 3 bases, with 14 bases between. The DNA of the CDR3 is TGTGCCAGCAGCATACGTAGGGGTGGCTACGAGCAGTACTTC. Encoded protein: CASSIRRGGYEQYF.

This clone appeared once. The chain has TRBV5-1 and TRBJ2-3; 10 positions match TRBD2. Germline CDR1 SGHRS, CDR2 YFSETQ. The length of the CDR3 is 16 residues. V lost 3 bases to trimming and J lost 1 base; unmatched junction nucleotides: 5. CDR3 sequence (DNA): TGCGCCAGCAGCTACCGGACTAGCGGCGGCACAGATACGCAGTATTTT. It codes for CASSYRTSGGTDTQYF.

This rearrangement joins TRBV30 to TRBJ2-5; D might be TRBD1 (5 bases). Germline CDR1 is GTSNPN and CDR2 is SVGIG (reference sequence). V was cut by 0 bases and J by 2 bases, with 7 bases left in between. CDR3 length: 13 residues. For the CDR3, the DNA is TGTGCCTGGAGTGTCAGGGATCAAGAGACCCAGTACTTC. It specifies CAWSVRDQETQYF.

CDR3 DNA: TGTGCCAGCAGTGAAGCCCCTGGGCTTCCGGGGGGGCAAGAGACCCAGTACTTC. This gives the protein CASSEAPGLPGGQETQYF. The chain links TRBV6-1 to TRBJ2-5, with 8 positions matching TRBD2. Germline V gives CDR1 MNHNS, CDR2 SASEGT. J gave up 2 bases and V 0 bases, and 11 bases lay outside the gene matches. The CDR3 has 18 residues.

This chain uses TRBV7-2 with TRBJ1-2; D call uncertain. The CDR3 covers 14 residues. Germline assignment: CDR1 SGHTA and CDR2 FQGNSA. With 5 bases removed from V and 0 bases from J, the gap between germline ends came to 10 bases. CDR3: CASSPTGSNYGYTF. The DNA of the CDR3 is TGTGCCAGCAGCCCGACGGGTTCTAACTATGGCTACACCTTC.